The rows below give T cell receptor beta chains drawn from one sample of a study of blood T cell repertoires in COVID-19. The repertoire was sequenced with immunoSEQ multiplex PCR; TCRdb's copy has only in-frame clones and lacks some. This table holds about 27,000 clones, 88% found once. The specimen was peripheral blood. These receptors were taken from a woman aged 45 to 65 with active COVID-19. Both conserved end residues are part of each CDR3. A D gene is named only where the DNA matches it firmly. Not every row has a clone size; where given, it reads once, few, many or a size class.

TRBJ1-3	TRBV9	NA	TRBD1	TGTGCCAGCAGCGTAGGAGCGTCAGGGGGAGGAAACACCATATATTTT	CASSVGASGGGNTIYF
TRBJ1-1	TRBV18	once	NA	TGTGCCAGCTCACCAAAGCCCCAGAACACTGAAGCTTTCTTT	CASSPKPQNTEAFF
TRBJ2-2	TRBV20-1	once	TRBD2	TGCAGTGCTAGTCGGGCTAGCGGGAGTATCGCCGGGGAGCTGTTTTTT	CSASRASGSIAGELFF
TRBJ2-1	TRBV5-4	NA	NA	TGTGCCAGCAGGGAGTACAATGAGCAGTTCTTC	CASREYNEQFF
TRBJ1-2	TRBV6-6	NA	TRBD1	TGTGCCAGCAGTTACAGAGGAACAGGGGTTGGGAATGGCTACACCTTC	CASSYRGTGVGNGYTF
TRBJ2-2	TRBV3-1/TRBV3-2	NA	NA	TGTGCCAGCAGCCTGAGAGGCTTGGGCCAGGGAAAGAACGGGGAGCTGTTTTTT	CASSLRGLGQGKNGELFF
TRBJ2-2	TRBV11-2	NA	NA	TGTGCCAGCAGCTCCAATAGAGGGAGCACCGGGGAGCTGTTTTTT	CASSSNRGSTGELFF
TRBJ2-5	TRBV4-2	NA	TRBD2	TGTGCCAGCAGCCAAGAAGTCTCGGCGGGGGATCCAGCCACTCGGGAGACCCAGTACTTC	CASSQEVSAGDPATRETQYF
TRBJ1-2	TRBV6-2/TRBV6-3	NA	NA	TGTGCCAGCAGTACCCAGTACCGTGGCTACACCTTC	CASSTQYRGYTF
TRBJ2-7	TRBV6-1	once	TRBD2	TGTGCCAGCAGTGATTCCGGGAGGGTCCCCACCTACGAGCAGTACTTC	CASSDSGRVPTYEQYF
TRBJ2-3	TRBV3-1/TRBV3-2	few	TRBD2	TGTGCCAGCACTGCAAGGGGCGGGAGCGGAGATACGCAGTATTTT	CASTARGGSGDTQYF
TRBJ2-2	TRBV19	NA	NA	TGTGCCAGTAGTATACAGGGAAACACCGGGGAGCTGTTTTTT	CASSIQGNTGELFF
TRBJ1-2	TRBV27	NA	NA	TGTGCCAGCAGTCCCAGGGGCGGTTATGGCTACACCTTC	CASSPRGGYGYTF
TRBJ2-4	TRBV6-2/TRBV6-3	NA	NA	TGTGCCAGCAGTTCCGGCCGGGGGAAAAACATTCAGTACTTC	CASSSGRGKNIQYF
TRBJ2-1	TRBV7-3	NA	NA	TGTGCCAGCAGCTTAACGCTAGCCGATGAGCAGTTCTTC	CASSLTLADEQFF
TRBJ2-7	TRBV27	NA	NA	TGTGCCAGCAGTTTACAGGGTTTTCCCTACGAGCAGTACTTC	CASSLQGFPYEQYF
TRBJ1-5	TRBV5-1	few	NA	TGCGCCAGCAGCTTGGGGACAGAAAATCAGCCCCAGCATTTT	CASSLGTENQPQHF
TRBJ1-2	TRBV12-3/TRBV12-4	NA	TRBD1	TGTGCCAGCAGTCCCGGACAGGGGCTTGGCTACACCTTC	CASSPGQGLGYTF
TRBJ1-2	TRBV19	once	TRBD1	TGTGCCAGTACCTGGACAGGGGGCGAGGGCTACACCTTC	CASTWTGGEGYTF
TRBJ2-1	TRBV5-6	medium-sized	TRBD2	TGTGCCAGCAGCTTGAGCGGGAGGGTGAATGAGCAGTTCTTC	CASSLSGRVNEQFF
TRBJ2-2	TRBV28	NA	NA	TGTGCCAGCAGGACCGGGAGTCGGTCCGGGGAGCTGTTTTTT	CASRTGSRSGELFF
TRBJ2-3	TRBV5-8	NA	TRBD1	TGTGCCAGCAGCACAGGGACAGCTATGGGGGCAGATACGCAGTATTTT	CASSTGTAMGADTQYF
TRBJ2-2	TRBV28	NA	NA	TGTGCCAGCAGCGCGGGCTCCGGGGAGCTGTTTTTT	CASSAGSGELFF
TRBJ1-5	TRBV6-1	NA	TRBD1	TGTGCCAGCAGTGAACAGGGGGCCGGTCAGCCCCAGCATTTT	CASSEQGAGQPQHF
TRBJ1-1	TRBV11-3	NA	NA	TGTGCCAGCAGCTTAGTGGGGAGTACTGAAGCTTTCTTT	CASSLVGSTEAFF
TRBJ2-2	TRBV5-1	few	TRBD2	TGCGCCAGCAGCTTTGCGGGAGGAGGTGTCGGGGAGCTGTTTTTT	CASSFAGGGVGELFF
TRBJ1-1	TRBV5-1	NA	NA	TGCGCCAGCAGCTTTTCAGGGGCCACTGAAGCTTTCTTT	CASSFSGATEAFF
TRBJ2-7	TRBV28	once	NA	TGTGCCAGCAGTCGAGGGTGGGAGCAGTACTTC	CASSRGWEQYF
TRBJ1-1	TRBV4-1	NA	NA	TGCGCCAGCAGCCAAGCGGGAGGGGGGGGCTATACGACTGAAGCTTTCTTT	CASSQAGGGGYTTEAFF
TRBJ2-7	TRBV27	once	TRBD1	TGTGCCAGCAGTCGACAGGGGTCGAGGGAGCAGTACTTC	CASSRQGSREQYF
TRBJ1-5	TRBV5-5	NA	NA	TGTGCCAGCAGCTTACATAGCAATCAGCCCCAGCATTTT	CASSLHSNQPQHF
TRBJ1-1	TRBV5-1	NA	NA	TGCGCCACAAGAGACCCAGGGGTCACTGAAGCTTTCTTT	CATRDPGVTEAFF
TRBJ2-7	TRBV27	NA	TRBD1	TGTGCCAGCCAATCAACAGGGGCTGGGGAGCAGTACTTC	CASQSTGAGEQYF
TRBJ1-1	TRBV28	NA	TRBD1	TGTGCCAGCACGACAGGGACTCTGGCCACTGAAGCTTTCTTT	CASTTGTLATEAFF
TRBJ2-3	TRBV24-1	NA	NA	TGTGCCACCAGTGACCGGGGGAAGGGCGGGGTGGGCACAGATACGCAGTATTTT	CATSDRGKGGVGTDTQYF
TRBJ2-5	TRBV10-3	NA	TRBD1	TGTGCCATCAGCGACGACAGGGGGGTTTCCCAAGAGACCCAGTACTTC	CAISDDRGVSQETQYF
TRBJ2-3	TRBV5-4	NA	TRBD2	TGTGCCAGCAGCCTAAGGGCTAGCGGCCCCTCCACAGATACGCAGTATTTT	CASSLRASGPSTDTQYF
TRBJ2-1	TRBV5-6	NA	TRBD2	TGTGCCAGCAGCCTAGGGACTAGCGGGAGTAATGAGCAGTTCTTC	CASSLGTSGSNEQFF
TRBJ1-1	TRBV4-2	NA	NA	TGTGCCAGCAGCCAAGAAGGGGTGAACACTGAAGCTTTCTTT	CASSQEGVNTEAFF
TRBJ2-1	TRBV24-1	NA	TRBD1	TGTGCCACCTCGGGACAGGGGGCCCGTGAGCAGTTCTTC	CATSGQGAREQFF
TRBJ2-3	TRBV9	NA	TRBD2	TGTGCCAGCAGCGTCCAGGGACTAGCGGGAGGTCGCACAGATACGCAGTATTTT	CASSVQGLAGGRTDTQYF
TRBJ1-2	TRBV28	once	TRBD1	TGTGCCAGCAGTTCGACGGGACAGAGAATCCCGACTAACTATGGCTACACCTTC	CASSSTGQRIPTNYGYTF
TRBJ2-3	TRBV9	NA	NA	TGTGCCAGCAGCGCCTCTTATGCCCCAGGGGTGACAGATACGCAGTATTTT	CASSASYAPGVTDTQYF
TRBJ1-3	TRBV27	NA	NA	TGTGCCAGCAGTTTAGGGGGCGGTTCTGGAAACACCATATATTTT	CASSLGGGSGNTIYF
TRBJ2-1	TRBV9	NA	TRBD2	TGTGCCAGCAGCGCCCAGGGACTAGCGGGAGGACATGAGCAGTTCTTC	CASSAQGLAGGHEQFF
TRBJ2-1	TRBV11-1	once	TRBD2	TGTGCCAGCAGCTCGGGACTAGCGAACAATGAGCAGTTCTTC	CASSSGLANNEQFF
TRBJ2-4	TRBV7-2	NA	TRBD2	TGTGCCAGCAGCTTAGATTCTAGCGGGAGACTTTGGAGCATTCAGTACTTC	CASSLDSSGRLWSIQYF
TRBJ1-2	TRBV19	NA	NA	TGTGCCAGTAGCTTCTCAGGGTCGGACTATGGCTACACCTTC	CASSFSGSDYGYTF